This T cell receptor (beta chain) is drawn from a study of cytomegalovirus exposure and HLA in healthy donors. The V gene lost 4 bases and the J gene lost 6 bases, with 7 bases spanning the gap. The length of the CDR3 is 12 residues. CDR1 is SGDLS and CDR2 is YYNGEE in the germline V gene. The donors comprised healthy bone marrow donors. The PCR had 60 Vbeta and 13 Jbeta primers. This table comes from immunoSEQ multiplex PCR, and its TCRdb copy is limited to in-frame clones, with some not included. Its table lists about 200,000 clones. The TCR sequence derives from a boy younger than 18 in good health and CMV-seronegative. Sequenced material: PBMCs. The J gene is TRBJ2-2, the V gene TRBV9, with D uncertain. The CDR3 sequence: CASSFGSGELFF. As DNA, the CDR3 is TGTGCCAGCAGCTTCGGGTCCGGGGAGCTGTTTTTT.